This record covers a single T cell receptor beta chain. The antigen remains undetermined. This record comes from a study of T cells in Graves' hyperthyroidism and ophthalmopathy. Points from the study as a whole: The authors' 13 V-J model separated ophthalmopathy from stable hyperthyroidism. Ophthalmopathy onset followed model prediction by a median approximately 7 months.

From germline, CDR1 is ENHRY and CDR2 SYGVKD. CDR3 length: 15 residues. Trimming pared 2 bases from V and 2 bases from J, leaving 12 bases between. The study excluded patients with uncontrolled infection, other autoimmune disease, pregnancy or lactation. Amplification targeted TCR beta CDR3 regions from RNA transcripts. The HTBI primer set served for first-round RT-PCR of the TCR CDR3. TCRdb re-analysed the multiplex PCR reads in MiXCR, keeping a single row per CDR3 protein. The sample holds 550,000 to 700,000 distinct CDR3 sequences, just over 45% seen once. Material for sequencing was peripheral blood or thyroid tissue (not recorded which). The clonotype was recovered from an adult woman with Graves' disease, either hyperthyroidism or ophthalmopathy (not recorded which). The V and J genes are TRBV10-3 and TRBJ2-5; D possibly uses TRBD1 or TRBD2 (5 bases each). CDR3 amino acids: CAISEEGTIQETQYF. The CDR3 DNA reads TGTGCCATCAGTGAGGAGGGGACGATACAAGAGACCCAGTACTTC.